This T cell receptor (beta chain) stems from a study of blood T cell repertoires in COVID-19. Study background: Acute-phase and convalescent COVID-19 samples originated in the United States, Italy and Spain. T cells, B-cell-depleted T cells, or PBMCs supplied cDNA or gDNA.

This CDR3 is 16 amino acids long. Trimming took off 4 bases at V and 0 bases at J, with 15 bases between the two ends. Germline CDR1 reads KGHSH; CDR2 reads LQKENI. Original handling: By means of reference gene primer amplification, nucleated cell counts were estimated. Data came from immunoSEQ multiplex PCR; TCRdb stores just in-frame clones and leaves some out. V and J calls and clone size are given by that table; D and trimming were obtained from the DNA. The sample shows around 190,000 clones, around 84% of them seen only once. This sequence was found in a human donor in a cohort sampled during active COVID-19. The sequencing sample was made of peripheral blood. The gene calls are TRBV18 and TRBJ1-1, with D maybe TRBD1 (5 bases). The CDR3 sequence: CASSLQWGEMNTEAFF. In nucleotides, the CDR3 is TGTGCCAGCTCACTCCAATGGGGGGAAATGAACACTGAAGCTTTCTTT.